The rows below give T cell receptor beta chains drawn from one sample of a study of type 1 regulatory T cells. TCRdb analysed the reads with MiXCR anew, one entry per CDR3 protein. The profile shows some 89,000 distinct CDR3 sequences, about 28% of them singletons. The source material was CD4+ T cells, either the whole sample or a sorted fraction (not recorded which). Receptor source: a human donor in good health. Each CDR3 is given with its conserved first and last residue. Each record gives: clone size, J gene, V gene, D gene, CDR3 DNA, CDR3 protein. D genes are given only for firm matches. A clone size is listed for some rows: how often the clone was seen (once, few, many), or a class if it is expanded.

NA	TRBJ2-7	TRBV11-2	TRBD1	TGTGCCAGCAGCTTTAGGGGACAGGGGTTCGACGAGCAGTACTTC	CASSFRGQGFDEQYF
few	TRBJ1-1	TRBV7-9	NA	TGTGCCAGCAGCTTTACAGAGGGTGAAGCTTTCTTT	CASSFTEGEAFF
NA	TRBJ2-3	TRBV6-2/TRBV6-3	NA	TGTGCCAGCAGTCTGGGATTCACAGATACGCAGTATTTT	CASSLGFTDTQYF
NA	TRBJ2-1	TRBV20-1	NA	TGCAGTGCTAGGGGGGCTAGGGACTATAACGAGCAGTTCTTC	CSARGARDYNEQFF
few	TRBJ2-7	TRBV5-1	TRBD1	TGCGCCAGCAGCTTAACCGGGACAGGGGTTGCCGAGCAGTACTTC	CASSLTGTGVAEQYF
NA	TRBJ2-3	TRBV20-1	NA	TGCAGTGCAGCACGGCGCGGACCGTACACAGATACGCAGTATTTT	CSAARRGPYTDTQYF
NA	TRBJ2-1	TRBV28	NA	TGTGCCAGCAGTTTTAGACAGACTTACAATGAGCAGTTCTTC	CASSFRQTYNEQFF
few	TRBJ2-5	TRBV29-1	TRBD2	TGCAGCGTTGAATACCTGACTAGCGGTTTGAAGACCCAGTACTTC	CSVEYLTSGLKTQYF
NA	TRBJ2-5	TRBV6-5	NA	TGTGCCAGCCGGAAAGGGCCATCCGAGGAAGAGACCCAGTACTTC	CASRKGPSEEETQYF
few	TRBJ2-4	TRBV11-2	TRBD2	TGTGCCAGCAGCTCCGTTAGCGGGAGTCTAGCCAAAAACATTCAGTACTTC	CASSSVSGSLAKNIQYF
NA	TRBJ2-3	TRBV4-3	TRBD2	TGCGCCAGCAGCCAAGGTTGGAATTCGGCGGGAGTGAGCACAGATACGCAGTATTTT	CASSQGWNSAGVSTDTQYF
NA	TRBJ2-5	TRBV30	TRBD1	TGTGCCTCTACCGGCCTAAAGGGGACAGGCGAAGAGACCCAGTACTTC	CASTGLKGTGEETQYF
NA	TRBJ2-7	TRBV19	TRBD1	TGTGCCAGTATGAGGGGCCAGGGGGCGTACGAGCAGTACTTC	CASMRGQGAYEQYF
NA	TRBJ1-5	TRBV5-5	NA	TGTGCCAGCAGCTTGGTAGTCAGCAATCAGCCCCAGCATTTT	CASSLVVSNQPQHF
NA	TRBJ2-3	TRBV7-2	TRBD2	TGTGCCAGCAGCCCGTCGGCTAGCGGGTTCACAGATACGCAGTATTTT	CASSPSASGFTDTQYF
NA	TRBJ1-3	TRBV7-2	NA	TGTGCCAGCAGCATCGCCGGGACGGCTGGAAACACCATATATTTT	CASSIAGTAGNTIYF
few	TRBJ1-4	TRBV7-9	NA	TGTGCCAGCGAGGGACCTAATGAAAAACTGTTTTTT	CASEGPNEKLFF
few	TRBJ2-7	TRBV9	NA	TGTGCCAGCAGCGTAGGTGGGGCCGCCTACGAGCAGTACTTC	CASSVGGAAYEQYF
NA	TRBJ1-4	TRBV7-9	TRBD1	TGTGCCAGCAGCGTCCGGGACAGGGGAGAAAAACTGTTTTTT	CASSVRDRGEKLFF
few	TRBJ2-1	TRBV29-1	TRBD2	TGCAGCGTTGAGGGACTAGCGGGAGGCAACAATGAGCAGTTCTTC	CSVEGLAGGNNEQFF
NA	TRBJ2-3	TRBV5-1	TRBD1	TGCGCCAGCAGCTTGGTCGGACAGGGGGTTCCAGATACGCAGTATTTT	CASSLVGQGVPDTQYF
NA	TRBJ2-1	TRBV9	NA	TGTGCCAGCGAGGGCCAGGACGAGCAGTTCTTC	CASEGQDEQFF
NA	TRBJ2-1	TRBV9	TRBD2	TGTGCCAGCAGCGCCAGACTAGCGGGAGTCAATGAGCAGTTCTTC	CASSARLAGVNEQFF
NA	TRBJ2-5	TRBV7-2	NA	TGTGCCAGCAGCTTAGTGCGTTTCCAAGAGACCCAGTACTTC	CASSLVRFQETQYF
NA	TRBJ2-4	TRBV9	NA	TGTGCCAGCAGCGTAGGCCCACTCGGCGTAGCCAAAAACATTCAGTACTTC	CASSVGPLGVAKNIQYF
few	TRBJ2-5	TRBV6-2/TRBV6-3	TRBD2	TGTGCCAGCAGTTACTTCTCTAGCGGGACCCAGTACTTC	CASSYFSSGTQYF
few	TRBJ2-7	TRBV7-2	NA	TGTGCCAGCAGCCCTCGGCTGGTGTACGAGCAGTACTTC	CASSPRLVYEQYF
NA	TRBJ2-3	TRBV7-3	TRBD1	TGTGCCAGCAGCCCGGACAGGTACACAGATACGCAGTATTTT	CASSPDRYTDTQYF
many	TRBJ1-1	TRBV5-1	NA	TGCGCCAGCAGCTTGGTGGGCCAGGGGAACACTGAAGCTTTCTTT	CASSLVGQGNTEAFF
few	TRBJ2-3	TRBV6-1	TRBD2	TGTGCCAGCAGTGGACCCATAGCGGGAAGCACAGATACGCAGTATTTT	CASSGPIAGSTDTQYF
NA	TRBJ2-7	TRBV19	NA	TGTGCCAGTAGTAAGAGTAACATGGGCCTCTCCGAGCAGTACTTC	CASSKSNMGLSEQYF
NA	TRBJ2-5	TRBV5-6	TRBD1	TGTGCCAGCAGCTCGCAGGGGGCTAGCGAGACCCAGTACTTC	CASSSQGASETQYF
few	TRBJ2-7	TRBV27	TRBD2	TGTGCCAGCCGAGAAGCGGGGCCTTCCTACGAGCAGTACTTC	CASREAGPSYEQYF